This T cell receptor (beta chain) was captured in a study of T cells after yellow fever vaccination. This clonotype was observed a few times. Its antigen remains unknown. Researchers made TCR cDNA using 5'RACE template switching, and this step added a universal primer site and UMIs. TCRdb re-analysed the 5' RACE reads in MiXCR, keeping a single row per CDR3 protein. The sample records around 590,000 distinct CDR3 sequences, about 12% being singletons. Study-level points and caveats: After the booster, 96% of CD4 and about nine tenths of CD8 primary-response clones were re-detected. In FACS-sorted repertoires, abundant clonotypes from the bulk population could appear as contaminants. Researchers report a weaker secondary response that nonetheless peaked faster, day 5 versus 15.

The sequence came from a man aged 25-45 years who received the YFV17D yellow fever vaccine. The sequences come from PBMCs, collected on the day of the yellow fever booster vaccination.

This CDR3 reads CATSDVGTPQFF. The DNA of the CDR3 is TGTGCCACCAGTGACGTCGGGACTCCGCAGTTCTTC. This chain joins TRBV24-1 and TRBJ2-1, with D possibly being TRBD2 (6 bases). Trimming pared 4 bases from V and 12 bases from J, leaving 12 bases between. This CDR3 is built from 12 residues. Germline CDR1 reads KGHDR; CDR2 reads SFDVKD.